This T cell receptor (beta chain) was identified during a study of blood T cell repertoires in COVID-19. Background on the study: There were acute and convalescent COVID-19 samples, and they came from the United States, Italy and Spain. T cells, B-cell-depleted T cells, or PBMCs provided the cDNA or gDNA that served as material.

Measured with immunoSEQ multiplex PCR; TCRdb has only the in-frame clones, and not every one. The repertoire holds 150,000 or so clones, 82% seen once, with almost 8.5% in the top ten. In germline, CDR1 is SGHVS, CDR2 FQNEAQ. This CDR3 contains 16 residues. Trimming stripped 4 bases from V and 7 bases from J, with 17 bases between. This TCR derives from an older woman with acute or convalescent COVID-19. The gene calls are TRBV7-8 and TRBJ1-6; possible D gene TRBD1, 5 bases. Sequenced input: peripheral blood. For the CDR3, the DNA is TGTGCCAGCAGCTACTTGGGGCAGTCCGTAAATTCACCCCTCCACTTT. Encoded protein: CASSYLGQSVNSPLHF. Using reference TRBV7-8 and TRBJ1-6 for the parts outside the CDR3, the full variable domain is GAGVSQSPRYKVAKRGQDVALRCDPISGHVSLFWYQQALGQGPEFLTYFQNEAQLDKSGLPSDRFFAERPEGSVSTLKIQRTQQEDSAVYLCASSYLGQSVNSPLHFGNGTRLTVT.